This note documents a single T cell receptor (beta chain) sequence. Germline V gene lookup returns CDR1 SGHRS and CDR2 YFSETQ. CDR3 length: 12 amino acids. Trimming shortened V by 0 bases and J by 4 bases, and 5 bases separated the two germline ends. The source of the sample is a study of T cells in tumors after PD-1 blockade. The data were produced by immunoSEQ multiplex PCR, yet TCRdb's version contains in-frame clones alone and is incomplete. Of about 7,700 clones in the sample, approximately 70% were seen once. This sample comprised tumor tissue, obtained after anti-PD-1 treatment. This rearrangement joins TRBV5-1 to TRBJ2-7; unclear D gene. The receptor was derived from a human donor with basal cell carcinoma. The CDR3 reads CASSLGDYEQYF. The CDR3, as DNA: TGCGCCAGCAGCTTGGGAGATTACGAGCAGTACTTC.